These 18 T cell receptor beta chains originate from one sample sequenced in a study of naive and memory T cell subsets. Two oligonucleotides, mixed equimolar, formed the beta constant-region primer covering TRBC1 and TRBC2. TCRdb used MiXCR to reprocess the UMI-ligation and nested PCR reads, holding one entry per CDR3 protein. The top ten clones hold around 0.14% of a sample with about 150,000 distinct CDR3 sequences, 15% to 20% of them seen once. Sequencing was performed on naive CD4+ T cells from blood. These receptors were collected from a human donor in good health.

The rearrangement joins TRBV12-5 to TRBJ1-3; D remains ambiguous. The CDR3 has 17 residues. Germline-derived CDR1 and CDR2 are LGHNT and FRNRAP. V lost 1 base, J lost 0 bases, and 13 bases lay in between. In DNA form, the CDR3 reads TGTGCTAGTGGTTTGGGGCTCGGCGGCTACTCTGGAAACACCATATATTTT. Its protein product is CASGLGLGGYSGNTIYF.

This clonotype was counted only a few times. The chain has TRBV7-6 and TRBJ1-3; D possibly corresponds to TRBD1 (5 bases). The length of the CDR3 is 15 residues. Germline assignment: CDR1 SGHVS and CDR2 FNYEAQ. V was pared by 4 bases and J by 0 bases, with 10 bases between. The DNA of the CDR3 is TGTGCCAGCAGCTGGGACGGTAGCTCTGGAAACACCATATATTTT. Encoded protein: CASSWDGSSGNTIYF.

This chain links TRBV24-1 with TRBJ2-3; TRBD2 matches 10 bases. The CDR3 is 15 amino acids. Germline-derived CDR1 and CDR2 are KGHDR and SFDVKD. V trimming: 4 bases; J trimming: 7 bases; junction bases outside the gene matches: 7. CDR3 sequence (DNA): TGTGCCACCAGTGAGCCCCCTAGCGGGAGCTATACGCAGTATTTT. The encoded protein is CATSEPPSGSYTQYF.

The chain couples TRBV20-1 to TRBJ2-3; TRBD2 matches at 8 bases. V shed 1 base, J shed 0 bases, and the junction held 6 bases outside the gene matches. From germline, CDR1 is DFQATT and CDR2 SNEGSKA (reference sequence). The CDR3 runs 16 residues. The CDR3 sequence: CSARVVGGRSTDTQYF. CDR3 nucleotide sequence: TGCAGTGCTAGAGTAGTGGGCGGGAGGAGCACAGATACGCAGTATTTT.

The chain recombines TRBV24-1 with TRBJ1-1, with D hard to call. With 4 bases removed from V and 5 bases from J, the gap between germline ends came to 10 bases. This CDR3 is built from 13 residues. Germline loops: CDR1 KGHDR, CDR2 SFDVKD. The CDR3 nucleotides are TGTGCCACCAGTGACCGAATTGGGACTGAAGCTTTCTTT. It is translated as CATSDRIGTEAFF.

The chain couples TRBV5-4 to TRBJ1-1; weak D call: TRBD1 (6 bases). Trimming cost V 4 bases and J 6 bases, with 13 bases left between them. The CDR3 totals 13 residues. Per the germline V gene, CDR1 is SGHNT and CDR2 is YYREEE (reference sequence). CDR3 region: CASSPVTGSEAFF. CDR3 nucleotides: TGTGCCAGCAGCCCGGTGACAGGTTCTGAAGCTTTCTTT.

The chain uses TRBV6-5 and TRBJ1-2; the D gene is possibly TRBD1 (6 bases). Trimming shortened V by 5 bases and J by 2 bases, and 9 bases separated the two germline ends. CDR3 length: 13 amino acids. Germline values: CDR1 MNHEY, CDR2 SVGAGI. CDR3 in DNA: TGTGCCAGCAGTCGGACAGAAAACTATGGCTACACCTTC. Translated, it gives CASSRTENYGYTF.

The chain uses TRBV5-4 and TRBJ2-1; D is perhaps TRBD1 or TRBD2 (6 bases each). Trimming removed 3 bases from V and 1 base from J, with 14 bases in between. CDR3 length: 16 residues. The germline CDR1 and CDR2 sequences are SGHNT and YYREEE (reference sequence). CDR3 in amino acids: CASSSAGHPSYNEQFF. In nucleotides, the CDR3 is TGTGCCAGCAGCTCGGCGGGACACCCATCCTACAATGAGCAGTTCTTC.

This chain connects TRBV7-3 to TRBJ1-1; possibly TRBD1 for D (5 bases). Trimming removed 6 bases at V and 1 base at J, with 9 bases between. The CDR3 totals 13 residues. The germline CDR1 and CDR2 sequences are SGHTA and FQGTGA. CDR3 sequence: CASRSQENTEAFF. The DNA of the CDR3 is TGTGCCAGCAGATCACAGGAGAACACTGAAGCTTTCTTT. Looking up the rest from reference TRBV7-3 and TRBJ1-1 gives the full variable domain: GAGVSQTPSNKVTEKGKYVELRCDPISGHTALYWYRQSLGQGPEFLIYFQGTGAADDSGLPNDRFFAVRPEGSVSTLKIQRTERGDSAVYLCASRSQENTEAFFGQGTRLTVV.

The chain joins TRBV7-2 to TRBJ2-3; D possibly uses TRBD1 or TRBD2 (5 bases each). Germline V gene data show CDR1 as SGHTA and CDR2 as FQGNSA. V was trimmed by 5 bases and J by 6 bases, leaving 15 bases between them. CDR3 length: 14 amino acids. DNA of the CDR3: TGTGCCAGCAGCCCGGACTCAGGGACGGATACGCAGTATTTT. It encodes CASSPDSGTDTQYF.

This clonotype was seen a few times. The chain combines TRBV5-1 with TRBJ2-3; possibly TRBD1 for D (5 bases). Trimming removed 3 bases at V and 3 bases at J, with 14 bases between. The CDR3 has 15 amino acids. Germline V gene sequence: CDR1 SGHRS, CDR2 YFSETQ. CDR3 protein: CASSWQGIETDTQYF. CDR3 in DNA: TGCGCCAGCAGCTGGCAGGGTATAGAGACAGATACGCAGTATTTT.

A few counts support this clonotype. Here the CDR3 reads CASRNRRGDANTGELFF. CDR3 bases: TGTGCCAGCAGGAACCGCCGGGGGGACGCGAACACCGGGGAGCTGTTTTTT. The chain has TRBV21-1 and TRBJ2-2; no DNA check was done on the table's D call, TRBD1. TRBV21-1 is given as a pseudogene. CDR3 length: 17 residues.

This chain connects TRBV11-2 to TRBJ2-7, with 9 positions matching TRBD1. Germline CDR1 SGHAT, CDR2 FQNNGV. The CDR3 contains 15 residues. The junction had 8 bases not matched to a gene; V was cut back by 2 bases and J by 6 bases. CDR3 region: CASSLMGQGPLEQYF. The CDR3 DNA reads as TGTGCCAGCAGCTTAATGGGACAGGGTCCCCTCGAGCAGTACTTC. Full variable domain (rest looked up from reference TRBV11-2 and TRBJ2-7): EAGVAQSPRYKIIEKRQSVAFWCNPISGHATLYWYQQILGQGPKLLIQFQNNGVVDDSQLPKDRFSAERLKGVDSTLKIQPAKLEDSAVYLCASSLMGQGPLEQYFGPGTRLTVT.

This clonotype showed up many times. Here the CDR3 DNA reads TGCAGCGTTGGGGGGGCTAGCGGGAGATGGGAGACCCAGTACTTC. As protein: CSVGGASGRWETQYF. The chain carries TRBV29-1 and TRBJ2-5, with 10 bases lining up with TRBD2. This CDR3 is 15 amino acids long. Germline V gene sequence: CDR1 SQVTM, CDR2 ANQGSEA. V lost 4 bases to trimming and J lost 5 bases; unmatched junction nucleotides: 10.

The chain joins TRBV27 to TRBJ2-6; no definite D call. Per the germline V gene, CDR1 is MNHEY and CDR2 is SMNVEV (reference sequence). V gave up 1 base and J gave up 0 bases, with 7 bases separating them. The CDR3 is 16 residues long. The CDR3: CASSLFAISGANVLTF. CDR3 sequence (DNA): TGTGCCAGCAGTTTATTTGCCATCTCTGGGGCCAACGTCCTGACTTTC.

The gene calls are TRBV29-1 and TRBJ2-5; 7 bases line up with TRBD1. The CDR3 runs to 13 residues. Germline CDR1 and CDR2: SQVTM and ANQGSEA. After removal of 6 bases from V and 2 bases from J, the junction contained 6 bases not matched to a gene. CDR3 protein: CSVRDSLQETQYF. The CDR3 DNA is TGCAGCGTCAGGGACAGCCTACAAGAGACCCAGTACTTC.

The V and J genes are TRBV28 and TRBJ2-7; 9 positions agree with TRBD1. Germline V gene sequence: CDR1 MDHEN, CDR2 SYDVKM. The J segment lost 3 bases and the V segment lost 9 bases, leaving 6 bases of the junction unmatched. CDR3 length: 13 amino acids. DNA for the CDR3: TGTGCCAGTGAGAAGGGACAGGGCTACGAGCAGTACTTC. Encoded protein: CASEKGQGYEQYF.

The chain combines TRBV5-5 with TRBJ2-7; 7 nucleotides agree with TRBD2. V lost 0 bases and J lost 3; bases outside the gene matches: 6. The CDR3 has 15 amino acids. The germline V gene encodes CDR1 SGHKS and CDR2 YYEKEE (reference sequence). CDR3 sequence reads: CASSLVTSANYEQYF. DNA of the CDR3: TGTGCCAGCAGCTTGGTAACTAGCGCGAACTACGAGCAGTACTTC.